Listed here are 28 T cell receptor beta chains from one sample, sequenced in a study of blood T cells in healthy people across ages. Then a second PCR, running about 6 to 12 cycles, was carried out with a sample-barcoded 5' primer and a J-beta primer mix. A single record per CDR3 protein comes from TCRdb applying MiXCR to the 5' RACE reads. The sample contains around 870,000 distinct CDR3 sequences, about 28% of which appear only once. Sequenced: blood. These TCRs come from an elderly woman in good health.

The chain carries TRBV19 and TRBJ2-5; no clear D. Germline V gene sequence: CDR1 LNHDA, CDR2 SQIVND (reference sequence). Trimming left V 6 bases short and J 11 bases short, with 19 bases between. The CDR3 has 13 residues. In nucleotides, the CDR3 is TGTGCCAGTAGACCCAACGGCGCCTTAGAGCAGTACTTC. Amino acid sequence: CASRPNGALEQYF.

The chain employs TRBV4-1 and TRBJ2-4; 11 bases agree with TRBD2. The assigned J gene may be wrong: the sequence end matches TRBJ2-7 better. The CDR3 spans 18 residues. Germline lookup yields CDR1 MGHRA and CDR2 YSYEKL. CDR3 DNA sequence: TGCGCCAGCAGCCAAGCGGTAGCGGGAGGGCACAGGAGTCACGAGCAGTACTTC. Protein: CASSQAVAGGHRSHEQYF.

This clonotype has more than one count but fewer than ten. A much larger clone sits a single nucleotide away, making a read error possible. The chain joins TRBV6-5 to TRBJ1-2; 7 nucleotides align to TRBD1. The germline V gene has CDR1 MNHEY and CDR2 SVGAGI. The V segment lost 6 bases and the J segment 8 bases; nucleotides outside the gene matches: 12. CDR3 length equals 14 residues. The CDR3 spells CASRTQGGKEGYTF. CDR3 sequence (DNA): TGTGCCAGCAGGACTCAGGGGGGAAAGGAGGGCTACACCTTC.

This clonotype was recorded many times. The chain joins TRBV7-2 to TRBJ2-3; 8 bases are a match to TRBD1. Trimming removed 4 bases from V and 8 bases from J; junction bases left unmatched: 11. Germline V gene lookup returns CDR1 SGHTA and CDR2 FQGNSA. This CDR3 contains 15 residues. In DNA, the CDR3 is TGTGCCAGCAGCTCTCGACAGGGGCCGATCGGTACGCAGTATTTT. Its translation is CASSSRQGPIGTQYF.

Note on this clonotype: A much larger clone is a single base away; this may be a read error. This rearrangement joins TRBV24-1 to TRBJ2-3; weak D call: TRBD1 (5 bases). The V gene's germline CDR1 is KGHDR and CDR2 SFDVKD. The CDR3 length is 15 residues. The CDR3 spells CVTSDLNRFTDTQYF. CDR3 coding DNA: TGTGTCACCAGTGATTTGAACAGGTTCACAGATACGCAGTATTTT.

The chain combines TRBV21-1 with TRBJ2-7; TRBD1, the table's D call, was not compared with the DNA. The J call could be wrong; TRBJ2-5 is a better fit for the DNA end. TRBV21-1 is termed a pseudogene. The CDR3 length is 13 residues. The CDR3 region has the DNA TGTGCCAGCAGCGAAGGGGGGATGGAGACCCAGTACTTC. Translating it yields CASSEGGMETQYF.

The chain links TRBV5-6 to TRBJ2-1, with D perhaps TRBD2 (6 bases). CDR1 is SGHDT and CDR2 is YYEEEE in the germline V gene. This CDR3 spans 15 amino acids. V was pared by 5 bases and J by 8 bases, with 20 bases between. The chain's CDR3 is CASSFNAGTHDEQFF. Written as DNA, the CDR3 is TGTGCCAGCAGTTTTAATGCCGGGACTCATGATGAGCAGTTCTTC.

As for this clonotype: Being one base from a much bigger clone, this may be a read error. The chain carries TRBV25-1 and TRBJ2-1; 7 bases are shared with TRBD2. Germline CDR1 MGHDK, CDR2 SYGVNS. This CDR3 region has 16 residues. Trimming removed 1 base from V and 6 bases from J; junction bases left unmatched: 9. As DNA, the CDR3 is TGTGCCAGCAGTGAATTTCCGGGGGGAAAAGGCAATGAGCAGTTCTTC. Amino acid sequence: CASSEFPGGKGNEQFF.

The chain uses TRBV11-2 and TRBJ1-5; TRBD1 aligns across 7 bases. This CDR3 has 16 amino acids. Losses at the gene ends were 5 bases for V and 3 bases for J; bases not matched to a gene: 10. Germline CDR1 reads SGHAT; CDR2 reads FQNNGV. CDR3 DNA: TGTGCCAGCAGCCCCTCCCTGACAGGGAACAATCAGCCCCAGCATTTT. This translates into CASSPSLTGNNQPQHF.

Points on this clonotype: With a much larger clone just one base away, this may be a read error. CDR3 nucleotide sequence: TGTGCCAGCAGCCGAGGTGGGGGCATCTCTAGGGCCAACGTCCTGACTTTC. Its protein product is CASSRGGGISRANVLTF. The chain has TRBV12-3 or TRBV12-4 and TRBJ2-6; D is possibly TRBD1 (6 bases). The CDR3 contains 17 residues.

This clonotype was counted ten times or more. This rearrangement joins TRBV7-2 to TRBJ2-1; D ambiguous. V was trimmed by 1 base and J by 0 bases, leaving 7 bases between them. Germline CDR1 reads SGHTA; CDR2 reads FQGNSA. The CDR3 length is 15 residues. In DNA form, the CDR3 reads TGTGCCAGCAGCTTAGAAGACCGCTCCTACAATGAGCAGTTCTTC. Protein product: CASSLEDRSYNEQFF.

The chain uses TRBV20-1 and TRBJ2-1, with 10 positions matching TRBD1. CDR1 and CDR2 (germline): DFQATT, SNEGSKA (reference sequence). Germline trimming cut 0 bases from V and 5 bases from J; bases unmatched to any gene: 10. This CDR3 comprises 17 residues. The CDR3 nucleotides are TGCAGTGCTAGAGATCCCTTTGGGACAGGGGTCAACAATGAGCAGTTCTTC. Amino acid sequence: CSARDPFGTGVNNEQFF.

This clonotype was found once. The rearrangement joins TRBV7-2 to TRBJ2-7; D may be TRBD1 (6 bases). The J call may be wrong; the DNA end is better matched by TRBJ2-5. Looked up from germline, CDR1 is SGHTA and CDR2 is FQGNSA. The CDR3 is 16 residues long. This CDR3 reads CASSLSPDSAEETQYF. The CDR3 nucleotides read TGTGCCAGCAGCCTGTCACCGGACAGCGCTGAAGAGACCCAGTACTTC.

In this sample, this clonotype turned up many times. V and J are TRBV10-3 and TRBJ2-1; 12 bases line up with TRBD1. The junction had 0 bases not matched to a gene; V was cut back by 6 bases and J by 9 bases. Germline V gene sequence: CDR1 ENHRY, CDR2 SYGVKD. The CDR3 sequence is 12 residues long. CDR3 sequence reads: CAIRGQGAEQFF. DNA for the CDR3: TGTGCCATCAGGGGACAGGGGGCTGAGCAGTTCTTC.

This sequence joins TRBV3-1 and TRBJ2-5; D perhaps matches TRBD2 (5 bases). Trimming pared 6 bases from V and 2 bases from J, leaving 16 bases between. CDR3 length: 15 amino acids. Germline V gene data show CDR1 as LGHDT and CDR2 as YNNKEL (reference sequence). The CDR3 bases are TGTGCCAGCAGTGGCGGGCTGACCTATCAAGAGACCCAGTACTTC. Translating it yields CASSGGLTYQETQYF.

As to this clonotype: This may arise from a read error, as a much more abundant clone is one base away. The chain combines TRBV20-1 with TRBJ2-7; the D is unclear. This CDR3 comprises 12 residues. Trimming removed 2 bases at V and 7 bases at J, with 12 bases between. Germline CDR1 DFQATT, CDR2 SNEGSKA (reference sequence). CDR3 DNA: TGCAGTGCTAGATCTCTTAGCAATGAGCAGTACTTC. This encodes CSARSLSNEQYF.

With regard to this clonotype: A much larger clone differs from this one at a single base, so this may be a read error. The genes are TRBV11-2 and TRBJ2-1; tentatively, D is TRBD1 or TRBD2 (5 bases each). Germline CDR1 and CDR2: SGHAT and FQNNGV. CDR3 length: 15 amino acids. V was trimmed by 11 bases and J by 0 bases, leaving 17 bases between them. CDR3 sequence: CAGKGTTSSYNEQFF. CDR3 nucleotides: TGTGCCGGCAAGGGGACCACGAGCTCCTACAATGAGCAGTTCTTC.

The chain has TRBV5-4 and TRBJ1-6; D is perhaps TRBD1 (5 bases). There are 14 residues in the CDR3. Trimming shortened V by 1 base and J by 8 bases, and 10 bases separated the two germline ends. Per germline, CDR1 SGHNT and CDR2 YYREEE (reference sequence). The CDR3 DNA sequence: TGTGCCAGCAGCTTGCCAGGCAGGGATTCACCCCTCCACTTT. As protein: CASSLPGRDSPLHF.

With respect to this clonotype: This sequence may be a read error, since a much larger clone differs from it by one base. The gene calls are TRBV18 and TRBJ2-5; 14 bases align to TRBD2. V was pared by 4 bases and J by 11 bases, with 9 bases of the junction left unmatched. CDR1 is KGHSH, CDR2 LQKENI, per germline. CDR3 length: 15 residues. CDR3 bases: TGTGCCAGCTCACTAGGGACTAGCGGGGGAAATGAGCAGTACTTC. Its protein is CASSLGTSGGNEQYF.

Points on this clonotype: This may arise from a read error, as a much more abundant clone is one base away. The gene calls are TRBV25-1 and TRBJ1-2, with 10 bases aligning to TRBD1. CDR3 length equals 12 residues. CDR1 MGHDK and CDR2 SYGVNS come from the germline V gene. Trimming removed 10 bases from V and 7 bases from J; junction bases left unmatched: 6. The CDR3 nucleotides are TGTGCCACATTGACAGGGGGCTCTGGCTACACCTTC. It codes for CATLTGGSGYTF.

The chain has TRBV30 and TRBJ1-2; D gene ambiguous. Germline V gene lookup returns CDR1 GTSNPN and CDR2 SVGIG (reference sequence). The CDR3 extends over 13 amino acids. The V end lost 0 bases, the J end lost 4 bases, and 9 bases lay between the germline ends. CDR3 sequence: CAWSVQAGYGYTF. The CDR3 nucleotides are TGTGCCTGGAGTGTACAAGCAGGCTATGGCTACACCTTC. The full variable domain, with the rest looked up from reference TRBV30 and TRBJ1-2, is SQTIHQWPATLVQPVGSPLSLECTVEGTSNPNLYWYRQAAGRGLQLLFYSVGIGQISSEVPQNLSASRPQDRQFILSSKKLLLSDSGFYLCAWSVQAGYGYTFGSGTRLTVV.

This clonotype showed up just a few times. The rearrangement links TRBV2 to TRBJ1-2, with D perhaps TRBD1 (5 bases). The germline V gene encodes CDR1 SNHLY and CDR2 FYNNEI. The CDR3 runs to 15 residues. The ends were cut back, 10 bases at V and 2 bases at J, with 20 bases in the middle. CDR3 protein: CATSITPRENYGYTF. CDR3 DNA sequence: TGTGCCACCTCTATAACGCCCAGGGAGAACTATGGCTACACCTTC.

This clonotype has a count of ten or more. V usage is TRBV10-3 and J usage is TRBJ2-1, with 14 nucleotides matching TRBD2. This CDR3 has 18 residues. CDR1 and CDR2 from the germline V gene are ENHRY and SYGVKD. V lost 0 bases, J lost 1 base, and 2 bases stayed unmatched. The CDR3 loop is CAISESGTSGGSYNEQFF. CDR3 DNA sequence: TGTGCCATCAGTGAGTCGGGGACTAGCGGGGGATCCTACAATGAGCAGTTCTTC.

Concerning this clonotype itself: With a much larger clone just one base away, this may be a read error. The chain's CDR3 is CASSARTPPPTDTQYF. As DNA, the CDR3 is TGTGCCAGCAGCGCAAGGACCCCCCCTCCCACAGATACGCAGTATTTT. The rearrangement uses TRBV6-2 or TRBV6-3 and TRBJ2-3; D not resolved. From germline, CDR1 is MNHEY and CDR2 SVGEGT. Trimming pared 6 bases from V and 2 bases from J, leaving 18 bases between. This CDR3 has 16 amino acids.

This clonotype was observed once. The chain joins TRBV28 to TRBJ1-5, with a weak D call TRBD1 (5 bases). CDR1 MDHEN and CDR2 SYDVKM come from the germline V gene. CDR3 length: 15 residues. The ends were cut back, 2 bases at V and 3 bases at J, with 11 bases in the middle. CDR3 region: CASSLDGTFNQPQHF. The CDR3 region has the DNA TGTGCCAGCAGTTTAGACGGGACCTTCAATCAGCCCCAGCATTTT.

The chain couples TRBV6-2 or TRBV6-3 to TRBJ2-1, with 9 nucleotides matching TRBD2. The DNA end favors TRBJ2-7, so the J call may be wrong. This CDR3 is 16 amino acids long. Germline-derived CDR1 and CDR2 are MNHEY and SVGEGT. CDR3 amino acids: CASSRPSSGGYNEQYF. The CDR3 bases are TGTGCCAGCAGCCGCCCGAGTAGCGGGGGCTACAATGAGCAGTACTTC.

V and J are TRBV30 and TRBJ2-1, with D unclear. This CDR3 contains 12 residues. Germline lookup yields CDR1 GTSNPN and CDR2 SVGIG (reference sequence). With 2 bases removed from V and 9 bases from J, the gap between germline ends came to 11 bases. The CDR3 loop reads CAWSPSGGEQFF. The DNA for the CDR3 is TGTGCCTGGAGTCCCTCGGGCGGTGAGCAGTTCTTC.

This clonotype was seen at least ten times. Since a much larger clone is just one base distant, this may be a read error. The chain links TRBV12-3 or TRBV12-4 to TRBJ2-1; D is ambiguous. The J call is doubtful: the DNA matches TRBJ2-7 better. This CDR3 is built from 10 residues. CDR3 DNA sequence: TGTGCCAGCGGCTACAATGAGCAGTACTTC. Residues: CASGYNEQYF.